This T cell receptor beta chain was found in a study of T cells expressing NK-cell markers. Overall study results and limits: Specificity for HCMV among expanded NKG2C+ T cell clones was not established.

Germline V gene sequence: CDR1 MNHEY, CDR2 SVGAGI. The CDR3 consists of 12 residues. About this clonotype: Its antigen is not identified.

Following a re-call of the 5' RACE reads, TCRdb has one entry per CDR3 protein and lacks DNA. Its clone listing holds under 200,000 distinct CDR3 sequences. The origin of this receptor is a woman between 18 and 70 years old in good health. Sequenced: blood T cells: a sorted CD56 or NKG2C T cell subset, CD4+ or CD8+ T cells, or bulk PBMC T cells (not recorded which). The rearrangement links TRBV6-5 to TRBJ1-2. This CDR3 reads CASSSDPTRYTF.